The clone carrying this T cell receptor beta chain occurred a few times. Its specificity is unknown. These data belong to a study of post-analysis software for immune sequencing data. Study-level background: Patients with relapsing-remitting, secondary progressive and progressive-relapsing multiple sclerosis courses were all represented.

Built from TCR beta cDNA, the libraries had unique molecular identifiers in them. The source material, roughly 0.9 to 11 million T cells, gave rise to 400,000 to 600,000 cDNA molecules. TCRdb processed the PCR reads anew with MiXCR; each CDR3 protein has one entry. This sample has under 900,000 distinct CDR3 sequences; about 53% occur once, and the top ten carry 4% to 5.5%. Study-wide points: The five TRBV segments detected at higher frequency in patients than in controls included TRBV5-6, TRBV5-1 and TRBV20-1. For normalized Chao1 diversity, multiple sclerosis patients scored significantly lower than controls did.

CDR1 SGHAT and CDR2 FQDESV come from the germline V gene (reference sequence). The CDR3 is made up of 16 amino acids. The chain recombines TRBV11-1 with TRBJ2-4; 12 nucleotides match TRBD2. The tail of the sequence fits TRBJ2-7 better, so the J call may be wrong. Sequenced input: blood. The sequence came from a girl between 10 and 17 years old with multiple sclerosis. Written as DNA, the CDR3 is TGTGCCAGCAGCTTAAGACTAGCGGGGGCCGCCTACGAGCAGTACTTC. Encoded protein: CASSLRLAGAAYEQYF.